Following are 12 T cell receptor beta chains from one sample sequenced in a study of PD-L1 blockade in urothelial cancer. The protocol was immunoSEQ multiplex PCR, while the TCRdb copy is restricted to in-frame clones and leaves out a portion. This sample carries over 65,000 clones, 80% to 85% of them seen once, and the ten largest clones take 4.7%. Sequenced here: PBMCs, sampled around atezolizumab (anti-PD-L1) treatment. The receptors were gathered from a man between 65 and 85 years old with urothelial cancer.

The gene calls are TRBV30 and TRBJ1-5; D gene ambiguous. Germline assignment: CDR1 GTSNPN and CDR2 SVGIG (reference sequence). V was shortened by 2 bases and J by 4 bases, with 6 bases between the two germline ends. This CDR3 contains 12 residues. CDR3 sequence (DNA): TGTGCCTGGAGTTCTCTGAATCAGCCCCAGCATTTT. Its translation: CAWSSLNQPQHF.

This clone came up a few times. The CDR3 nucleotides read TGCAGCGCTGCCTCCGGGACTAGTCGGTCCACCGGGGAGCTGTTTTTT. Encoded protein: CSAASGTSRSTGELFF. The chain joins TRBV29-1 to TRBJ2-2; 8 positions agree with TRBD2. CDR3 size: 16 residues. V shed 7 bases, J shed 4 bases, and the junction held 14 bases outside the gene matches. CDR1 SQVTM and CDR2 ANQGSEA come from the germline V gene.

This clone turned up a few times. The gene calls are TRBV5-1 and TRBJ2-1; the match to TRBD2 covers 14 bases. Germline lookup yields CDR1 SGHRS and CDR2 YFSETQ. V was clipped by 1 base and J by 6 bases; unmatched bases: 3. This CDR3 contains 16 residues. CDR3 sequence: CASSLKTSGRANEQFF. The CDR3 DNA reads TGCGCCAGCAGCTTGAAGACTAGCGGGAGGGCCAATGAGCAGTTCTTC.

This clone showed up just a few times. CDR3 nucleotides: TGTGCCAGCAGCTTAGCGCGACTAGCGGTGAACACCGGGGAGCTGTTTTTT. Its protein is CASSLARLAVNTGELFF. The V and J genes are TRBV7-9 and TRBJ2-2; 9 nucleotides align to TRBD2. There are 17 residues in the CDR3. Germline CDR1 reads SEHNR; CDR2 reads FQNEAQ (reference sequence). Trimming cost V 0 bases and J 1 base; bases outside gene matches: 3.

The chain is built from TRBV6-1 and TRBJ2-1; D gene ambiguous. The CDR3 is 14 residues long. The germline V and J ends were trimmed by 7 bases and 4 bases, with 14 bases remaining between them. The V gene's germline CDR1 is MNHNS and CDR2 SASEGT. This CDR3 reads CASKNTNQYNEQFF. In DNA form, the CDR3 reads TGTGCCAGCAAGAACACCAACCAATACAATGAGCAGTTCTTC.

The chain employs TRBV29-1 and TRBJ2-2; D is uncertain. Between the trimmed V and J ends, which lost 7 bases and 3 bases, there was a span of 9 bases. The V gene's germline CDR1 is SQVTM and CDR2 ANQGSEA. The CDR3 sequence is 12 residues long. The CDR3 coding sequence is TGCAGCGACCTTCAGGACACCGGGGAGCTGTTTTTT. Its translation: CSDLQDTGELFF.

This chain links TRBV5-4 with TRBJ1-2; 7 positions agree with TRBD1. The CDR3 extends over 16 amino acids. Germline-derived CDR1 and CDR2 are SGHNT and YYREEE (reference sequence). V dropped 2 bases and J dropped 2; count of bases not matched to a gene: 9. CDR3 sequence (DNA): TGTGCCAGCAGCTTACACCCGGGACAGAAAAACTATGGCTACACCTTC. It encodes CASSLHPGQKNYGYTF.

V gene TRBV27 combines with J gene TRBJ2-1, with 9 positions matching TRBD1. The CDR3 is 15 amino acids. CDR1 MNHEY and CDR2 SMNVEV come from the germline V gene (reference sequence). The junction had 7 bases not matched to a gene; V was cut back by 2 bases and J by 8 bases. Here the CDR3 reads CASSLPGQGRDEQFF. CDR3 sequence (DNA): TGTGCCAGCAGTTTACCCGGACAGGGGCGGGATGAGCAGTTCTTC.

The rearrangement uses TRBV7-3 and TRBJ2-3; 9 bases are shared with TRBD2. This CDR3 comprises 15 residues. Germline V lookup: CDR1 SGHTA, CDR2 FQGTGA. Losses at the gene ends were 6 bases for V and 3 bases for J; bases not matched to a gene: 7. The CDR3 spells CASSSRTSGTDTQYF. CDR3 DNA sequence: TGTGCCAGCAGTTCCCGTACTAGCGGGACAGATACGCAGTATTTT.

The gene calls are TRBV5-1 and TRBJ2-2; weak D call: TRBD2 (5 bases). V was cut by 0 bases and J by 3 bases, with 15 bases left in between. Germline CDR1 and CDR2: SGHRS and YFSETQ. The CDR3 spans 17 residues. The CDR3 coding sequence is TGCGCCAGCAGCTTGGCGAGATACCGGGAATACACCGGGGAGCTGTTTTTT. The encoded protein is CASSLARYREYTGELFF. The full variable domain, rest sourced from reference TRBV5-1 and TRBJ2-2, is KAGVTQTPRYLIKTRGQQVTLSCSPISGHRSVSWYQQTPGQGLQFLFEYFSETQRNKGNFPGRFSGRQFSNSRSEMNVSTLELGDSALYLCASSLARYREYTGELFFGEGSRLTVL.

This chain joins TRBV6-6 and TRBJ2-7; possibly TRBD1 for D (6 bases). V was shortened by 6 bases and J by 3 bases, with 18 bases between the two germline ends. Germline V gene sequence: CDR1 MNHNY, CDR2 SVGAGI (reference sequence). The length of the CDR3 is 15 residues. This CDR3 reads CASRQGRSRVYEQYF. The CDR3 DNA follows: TGTGCCAGCAGACAGGGACGGTCAAGGGTCTACGAGCAGTACTTC.

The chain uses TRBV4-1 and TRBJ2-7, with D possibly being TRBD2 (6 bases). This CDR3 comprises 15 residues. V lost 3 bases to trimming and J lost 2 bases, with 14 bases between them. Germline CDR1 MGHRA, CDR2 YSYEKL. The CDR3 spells CASSQKRDWTYEQYF. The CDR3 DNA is TGCGCCAGCAGCCAGAAACGGGACTGGACCTACGAGCAGTACTTC.